This is a list of T cell receptor beta chains from one sample in a study of blood T cell repertoires in COVID-19. The repertoire was sequenced with immunoSEQ multiplex PCR; TCRdb's copy has only in-frame clones and lacks some. This table holds more than 200,000 clones, about 85% found once. Sequenced material: PBMCs or T cells enriched from blood (not recorded which). The receptors come from a woman in her twenties or thirties with acute COVID-19. Both conserved end residues are part of each CDR3. D genes are given only for firm matches. Some rows have no size entry. The others give once, few or many, or a class for an expanded clone.

v_call,j_call,clone_size,d_call,cdr3_aa,cdr3_nt
TRBV7-9,TRBJ1-6,.,TRBD1,CASSTTGDYNSPLHF,TGTGCCAGCAGCACCACAGGGGACTATAATTCACCCCTCCACTTT
TRBV7-9,TRBJ2-1,.,TRBD2,CASSESSGSNEQFF,TGTGCCAGCAGCGAGTCTAGCGGGAGTAATGAGCAGTTCTTC
TRBV9,TRBJ1-1,.,.,CASSVGGGAANTEAFF,TGTGCCAGCAGCGTAGGAGGGGGGGCCGCGAACACTGAAGCTTTCTTT
TRBV2,TRBJ2-7,.,TRBD1,CASSEKGADYEQYF,TGTGCCAGCAGTGAAAAGGGGGCTGACTACGAGCAGTACTTC
TRBV7-2,TRBJ2-2,.,TRBD2,CASSGTKLTGELFF,TGTGCCAGCAGCGGGACTAAACTCACCGGGGAGCTGTTTTTT
TRBV18,TRBJ2-7,.,TRBD2,CASSPSGGLYEQYF,TGTGCCAGCTCACCAAGCGGGGGGCTCTACGAGCAGTACTTC
TRBV7-2,TRBJ1-6,.,.,CASSSSVNRVSWNSPLHF,TGTGCCAGCAGCTCCTCGGTTAACAGGGTTTCGTGGAATTCACCCCTCCACTTT
TRBV11-1,TRBJ1-4,.,.,CASSLGDYNEKLFF,TGTGCCAGCAGCTTAGGGGACTATAATGAAAAACTGTTTTTT
TRBV28,TRBJ1-4,.,TRBD1,CASSLDRGREKLFF,TGTGCCAGCAGTTTGGACAGGGGTCGTGAAAAACTGTTTTTT
TRBV19,TRBJ2-1,.,.,CATSSSYNEQFF,TGTGCCACTTCGAGCTCCTACAATGAGCAGTTCTTC
TRBV28,TRBJ2-3,.,TRBD2,CASLAGTSTDTQYF,TGTGCCAGCTTAGCGGGGACTAGCACAGATACGCAGTATTTT
TRBV28,TRBJ2-6,.,.,CASSLLGHAPSGANVLTF,TGTGCCAGCAGTTTACTGGGACACGCGCCCTCTGGGGCCAACGTCCTGACTTTC
TRBV6-9,TRBJ1-1,.,TRBD1,CASSTQGTEAFF,TGTGCCAGCAGTACACAGGGGACTGAAGCTTTCTTT
TRBV5-6,TRBJ2-3,.,.,CASSLESLADTQYF,TGTGCCAGCAGCTTGGAAAGCTTGGCAGATACGCAGTATTTT
TRBV30,TRBJ1-2,few,.,CAWSVSAIGGYTF,TGTGCCTGGAGTGTATCTGCTATCGGGGGCTACACCTTC
TRBV9,TRBJ2-1,.,TRBD2,CASSVGTSGTHEQFF,TGTGCCAGCAGCGTAGGGACTAGCGGGACCCATGAGCAGTTCTTC
TRBV19,TRBJ2-7,.,.,CASSMGQTYEQYF,TGTGCCAGTAGTATGGGGCAAACCTACGAGCAGTACTTC
TRBV5-6,TRBJ1-1,once,.,CASSLAGGGEAFF,TGTGCCAGCAGCTTGGCCGGGGGGGGCGAAGCTTTCTTT
TRBV5-8,TRBJ2-2,few,.,CASSLWTSTGELFF,TGTGCCAGCAGCTTGTGGACTTCAACCGGGGAGCTGTTTTTT